This is a list of T cell receptor beta chains from one sample in a study of T cell responses to AZD1222 COVID-19 vaccine. Sequenced by immunoSEQ multiplex PCR; TCRdb stores in-frame clones only, minus some. The sample shows about 160,000 clones, about 91% of them seen only once. Here the sequenced sample was peripheral blood, taken on day 0 of AZD1222 vaccination. These receptors were collected from an adult in good health. Each CDR3 is given with its conserved first and last residue. D genes are given only for firm matches. Some rows have no size entry. The others give once, few or many, or a class for an expanded clone.

v_call	j_call	clone_size	d_call	cdr3_aa	cdr3_nt
TRBV6-1	TRBJ2-7	NA	NA	CASSEVHHSEQYF	TGTGCCAGCAGTGAGGTCCATCACAGCGAGCAGTACTTC
TRBV5-1	TRBJ1-1	NA	NA	CASSPGAAQNTEAFF	TGCGCCAGCAGCCCCGGGGCCGCTCAGAACACTGAAGCTTTCTTT
TRBV6-5	TRBJ1-2	NA	NA	CASSYSGVESGYTF	TGTGCCAGCAGTTACTCAGGAGTGGAATCAGGCTACACCTTC
TRBV11-2	TRBJ1-3	NA	NA	CASSLGAGNTIYF	TGTGCCAGCAGCTTAGGAGCTGGAAACACCATATATTTT
TRBV7-3	TRBJ2-2	NA	NA	CASSPIGLTGELFF	TGTGCCAGCAGCCCAATCGGACTTACCGGGGAGCTGTTTTTT
TRBV7-3	TRBJ2-3	NA	NA	CASSPQGRWKDTQYF	TGTGCCAGCAGCCCGCAGGGCAGGTGGAAAGATACGCAGTATTTT
TRBV19	TRBJ1-1	NA	NA	CASIGRGANTEAFF	TGTGCCAGCATCGGGCGGGGCGCGAACACTGAAGCTTTCTTT
TRBV19	TRBJ1-4	NA	NA	CASRTTNEKLFF	TGTGCCAGTAGAACCACTAATGAAAAACTGTTTTTT
TRBV7-9	TRBJ1-1	NA	NA	CASSPGPLKVTEAFF	TGTGCCAGCAGCCCAGGCCCACTTAAGGTTACTGAAGCTTTCTTT
TRBV12-2	TRBJ2-1	once	NA	CASRFPDRGSFNEQFF	TGTGCAAGTCGCTTTCCGGACAGGGGGTCGTTCAATGAGCAGTTCTTC
TRBV4-1	TRBJ2-5	NA	NA	CASSQEKGSVRETQYF	TGCGCCAGCAGCCAAGAAAAGGGTAGCGTAAGAGAGACCCAGTACTTC
TRBV5-8	TRBJ2-5	NA	NA	CASTDSQETQYF	TGTGCCAGCACCGACAGTCAAGAGACCCAGTACTTC
TRBV2	TRBJ1-2	NA	TRBD1	CADTGQYGYTF	TGTGCCGACACGGGACAGTATGGCTACACCTTC
TRBV6-5	TRBJ1-4	NA	NA	CASSRGVNEKLFF	TGTGCCAGCAGCCGAGGGGTAAATGAAAAACTGTTTTTT
TRBV7-2	TRBJ1-1	NA	NA	CASSPLRTSNTEAFF	TGTGCCAGCAGCCCCCTGAGGACAAGCAACACTGAAGCTTTCTTT
TRBV4-3	TRBJ2-3	NA	TRBD2	CASSQDGLAATDTQYF	TGCGCCAGCAGCCAAGACGGGCTAGCGGCAACAGATACGCAGTATTTT
TRBV6-5	TRBJ2-7	few	NA	CASSLGSSYEQYF	TGTGCCAGCAGTTTGGGGAGCTCCTACGAGCAGTACTTC
TRBV6-5	TRBJ1-3	NA	NA	CASSYRGLENTIYF	TGTGCCAGCAGTTACAGGGGGTTGGAAAACACCATATATTTT
TRBV5-6	TRBJ2-3	NA	NA	CASSLSLSTDTQYF	TGTGCCAGCAGCTTGTCCCTATCGACAGATACGCAGTATTTT
TRBV9	TRBJ1-3	NA	NA	CASSVGNTIYF	TGTGCCAGCAGCGTGGGAAACACCATATATTTT
TRBV9	TRBJ1-4	once	TRBD1	CASSGPGTRGEKLFF	TGTGCCAGCAGCGGACCCGGGACCAGGGGGGAGAAACTGTTTTTT
TRBV19	TRBJ1-1	NA	NA	CASSRGVEYRTEAFF	TGTGCCAGTAGTAGGGGGGTTGAGTACAGAACTGAAGCTTTCTTT
TRBV5-5	TRBJ2-1	once	NA	CASSFTSSGNEQFF	TGTGCCAGCAGCTTCACTAGCTCTGGCAATGAGCAGTTCTTC
TRBV11-2	TRBJ2-5	NA	NA	CASSLPRITQETQYF	TGTGCCAGCAGCTTACCCAGGATTACCCAAGAGACCCAGTACTTC
TRBV3-1/TRBV3-2	TRBJ1-5	NA	NA	CASSHGYSNQPQHF	TGTGCCAGCAGCCATGGGTATAGCAATCAGCCCCAGCATTTT
TRBV19	TRBJ2-1	NA	NA	CASSVGGKQFF	TGTGCCAGTAGTGTCGGGGGAAAGCAGTTCTTC
TRBV6-5	TRBJ1-2	NA	NA	CASSYSNRRAGYTF	TGTGCCAGCAGTTACTCGAACCGACGGGCGGGCTACACCTTC
TRBV7-9	TRBJ1-5	NA	TRBD1	CASSPRDRVGQPQHF	TGTGCCAGCAGCCCCCGGGACAGGGTTGGTCAGCCCCAGCATTTT
TRBV7-2	TRBJ2-2	NA	NA	CASSLVGGRRTGELFF	TGTGCCAGCAGCTTAGTGGGGGGGCGTCGCACCGGGGAGCTGTTTTTT
TRBV11-3	TRBJ2-1	NA	NA	CASSPQRNEQFF	TGTGCCAGCAGCCCTCAGAGAAATGAGCAGTTCTTC
TRBV6-1	TRBJ2-1	NA	TRBD2	CASSDTGQARGDEQFF	TGTGCCAGCAGTGATACGGGCCAGGCCCGGGGGGATGAGCAGTTCTTC
TRBV5-1	TRBJ2-1	NA	TRBD2	CASSLEVTSGVYNEQFF	TGCGCCAGCAGCTTGGAGGTGACTAGCGGGGTCTACAATGAGCAGTTCTTC
TRBV5-1	TRBJ2-1	once	TRBD2	CASSLLAGYYNEQFF	TGCGCCAGCAGCCTCCTAGCGGGCTATTACAATGAGCAGTTCTTC
TRBV11-2	TRBJ1-4	NA	TRBD1	CASSIAGGALPGEKLFF	TGTGCCAGCAGCATTGCAGGGGGAGCCCTGCCGGGTGAAAAACTGTTTTTT
TRBV5-1	TRBJ1-2	NA	TRBD1	CASSLVGTGEGYTF	TGCGCCAGCAGCTTGGTAGGGACAGGGGAAGGCTACACCTTC